Presented here are 16 T cell receptor beta chains from one specimen sequenced in a study of blood T cell repertoires in COVID-19 (dated by TCRdb to 2018 to 2021). Library generation was performed with the immunoSEQ multiplex PCR assay. As stored in TCRdb, this immuneACCESS dataset retains in-frame rearrangements with V and J assigned. A fraction of the clones does not appear; measured against another copy, unresolved V genes explain less than half of the discrepancy, and the remainder lacks a known reason. This sample comprises around 110,000 clones, just under 80% of them detected only once. Together, the top ten hold roughly 17% of the sample. The sequenced material came from peripheral blood. The receptors were sampled from a man aged 55 to 70 with active or convalescent COVID-19.

In this sample, this clone turned up once. The V call is TRBV7-9, the J call TRBJ2-1; 8 positions agree with TRBD1. CDR1 and CDR2 (germline): SEHNR, FQNEAQ (reference sequence). Unmatched junction bases numbered 9, after V lost 5 bases and J lost 6 bases. The length of the CDR3 is 15 residues. CDR3 DNA: TGTGCCAGCAGCACCTGGACAGGGAAGGTCAATGAGCAGTTCTTC. Translation: CASSTWTGKVNEQFF.

This clone appeared once. V is TRBV4-2 and J is TRBJ2-2; TRBD1 aligns across 8 bases. J was trimmed by 1 base and V by 5 bases; bases with no gene match: 6. Looked up from germline, CDR1 is LGHNA and CDR2 is YNFKEQ. The CDR3 contains 16 residues. The CDR3 reads CASSSRTGMNTGELFF. As DNA, the CDR3 is TGTGCCAGCAGCTCTCGGACAGGGATGAACACCGGGGAGCTGTTTTTT.

In its sample, this clone was seen once. The chain has TRBV7-2 and TRBJ2-3; 16 positions match TRBD2. Germline V gives CDR1 SGHTA, CDR2 FQGNSA. This CDR3 comprises 18 residues. Germline trimming cut 4 bases from V and 4 bases from J; bases unmatched to any gene: 8. The CDR3 here is CASSSTGTSGRAADTQYF. The CDR3 DNA reads as TGTGCCAGCAGCTCCACCGGGACTAGCGGGAGGGCGGCAGATACGCAGTATTTT. Combining the CDR3 with reference TRBV7-2 and TRBJ2-3 gives the whole variable domain GAGVSQSPSNKVTEKGKDVELRCDPISGHTALYWYRQSLGQGLEFLIYFQGNSAPDKSGLPSDRFSAERTGGSVSTLTIQRTQQEDSAVYLCASSSTGTSGRAADTQYFGPGTRLTVL.

The chain employs TRBV10-3 and TRBJ2-7, with TRBD2 matching 15 bases. The CDR3 has 17 residues. Germline loops: CDR1 ENHRY, CDR2 SYGVKD. The V segment lost 6 bases and the J segment 2 bases; nucleotides outside the gene matches: 8. The CDR3 DNA is TGTGCCATCAGCCAAGGACTAGCGGGAGGGAGAACCTACGAGCAGTACTTC. This gives the protein CAISQGLAGGRTYEQYF.

The rearrangement joins TRBV10-3 to TRBJ2-1; TRBD2 matches at 11 bases. With V trimmed by 7 bases and J by 8 bases, 13 bases remained unmatched. This CDR3 has 16 residues. CDR1 and CDR2 from the germline V gene are ENHRY and SYGVKD. The CDR3 DNA sequence: TGTGCCATCACCCCCGGGACTAGCGGTGGGGGGGATGAGCAGTTCTTC. Residues: CAITPGTSGGGDEQFF.

CDR3 bases: TGTGCCAGCAGCTTAGAGACGGGGGGCGCCGGATATGGCTACACCTTC. It specifies CASSLETGGAGYGYTF. The chain joins TRBV7-9 to TRBJ1-2; maybe TRBD1 (6 bases). Trimming removed 1 base at V and 5 bases at J, with 17 bases between. The CDR3 consists of 16 residues. The germline CDR1 and CDR2 sequences are SEHNR and FQNEAQ (reference sequence). Combining the CDR3 with reference TRBV7-9 and TRBJ1-2 gives the whole variable domain DTGVSQNPRHKITKRGQNVTFRCDPISEHNRLYWYRQTLGQGPEFLTYFQNEAQLEKSRLLSDRFSAERPKGSFSTLEIQRTEQGDSAMYLCASSLETGGAGYGYTFGSGTRLTVV.

The gene calls are TRBV23-1 and TRBJ2-1; 7 nucleotides line up with TRBD1. TRBV23-1 falls under the ORF class, with uncertain function. The CDR3 spans 11 residues. With V trimmed by 8 bases and J by 14 bases, 9 bases remained unmatched. The chain's CDR3 is CASPEGGAKFF. DNA for the CDR3: TGCGCCAGCCCCGAAGGGGGCGCTAAGTTCTTC.

The J gene is TRBJ1-1, the V gene TRBV18; 9 bases are a match to TRBD1. The CDR3 spans 15 residues. Per germline, CDR1 KGHSH and CDR2 LQKENI. Trimming at V came to 2 bases and at J to 3 bases, leaving 4 bases not matched to a gene. CDR3 in DNA: TGTGCCAGCTCACCAATCCGACAGGGGGACACTGAAGCTTTCTTT. It specifies CASSPIRQGDTEAFF.

A few counts support this clone. This chain links TRBV15 with TRBJ2-2; perhaps TRBD1 as D (6 bases). V was trimmed by 2 bases and J by 6 bases, leaving 10 bases between them. Germline V gene sequence: CDR1 LNHNV, CDR2 YYDKDF (reference sequence). The CDR3 contains 14 residues. The CDR3 coding sequence is TGTGCCACCAGCAGACAAACAGGGCCCGGGGAGCTGTTTTTT. Its protein is CATSRQTGPGELFF.

The J gene is TRBJ1-5, the V gene TRBV24-1; 8 bases match TRBD1. The CDR3 is 14 amino acids. The junction had 6 bases not matched to a gene; V was cut back by 5 bases and J by 7 bases. Per the germline V gene, CDR1 is KGHDR and CDR2 is SFDVKD. The CDR3 bases are TGTGCCACCAGTGTAGGACAGGGCCGGCAGCCCCAGCATTTT. Translated: CATSVGQGRQPQHF.

This clone occurred once. The chain has TRBV3-1 (or the pseudogene TRBV3-2) and TRBJ2-1; D not resolved. Trimming took off 6 bases at V and 9 bases at J, with 15 bases between the two ends. The CDR3 loop spans 13 amino acids. Germline V gene lookup returns CDR1 LGHDT and CDR2 YNNKEL (reference sequence). CDR3 sequence reads: CASRATGPAEQFF. CDR3 nucleotide sequence: TGTGCCAGCAGAGCCACTGGTCCCGCTGAGCAGTTCTTC.

Points on this clone: The junction differs from germline at one of its ends, possibly a read error. The DNA for the CDR3 is TGTGCCACCAGTGTAACTGAAGCTTTCTTT. This codes for CATSVTEAFF. The rearrangement links TRBV28 to TRBJ1-1; D ambiguous. Germline V gene sequence: CDR1 MDHEN, CDR2 SYDVKM. This CDR3 has 10 amino acids.

The rearrangement joins TRBV7-9 to TRBJ2-7, with 13 bases that match TRBD2. From germline, CDR1 is SEHNR and CDR2 FQNEAQ (reference sequence). The CDR3 covers 15 residues. The V and J ends lost 5 bases and 5 bases, in that order; junction bases with no gene match: 6. DNA of the CDR3: TGTGCCAGCAGCCCTGGAACTAGCGGGAGGGACGAGCAGTACTTC. It is translated as CASSPGTSGRDEQYF.

The chain is built from TRBV28 and TRBJ2-1; TRBD2 matches 9 bases. The V segment lost 1 base and the J segment 4 bases; nucleotides outside the gene matches: 5. The CDR3 length is 16 residues. Germline loops: CDR1 MDHEN, CDR2 SYDVKM. The CDR3 loop is CASSLLAGAGYNEQFF. The CDR3 coding sequence is TGTGCCAGCAGTTTATTAGCGGGAGCTGGATACAATGAGCAGTTCTTC.

The CDR3 coding sequence is TGTGCCAGCAGCAGGACTAGATCCTACGAGCAGTACTTC. Protein sequence: CASSRTRSYEQYF. The chain has TRBV5-5 and TRBJ2-7; 7 bases map to TRBD2. V was pared by 4 bases and J by 1 base, with 2 bases of the junction left unmatched. CDR3 length equals 13 residues. Germline V gives CDR1 SGHKS, CDR2 YYEKEE (reference sequence).

V usage is TRBV7-3 and J usage is TRBJ1-3; 9 bases are shared with TRBD1. V lost 0 bases and J lost 11; bases outside the gene matches: 11. Germline V gene lookup returns CDR1 SGHTA and CDR2 FQGTGA. CDR3 length: 16 amino acids. CDR3 bases: TGTGCCAGCAGCTTAACGGGCGCCGGGACAGGGAGGCCCATATATTTT. Translating it yields CASSLTGAGTGRPIYF. Full variable domain (rest looked up from reference TRBV7-3 and TRBJ1-3): GAGVSQTPSNKVTEKGKYVELRCDPISGHTALYWYRQSLGQGPEFLIYFQGTGAADDSGLPNDRFFAVRPEGSVSTLKIQRTERGDSAVYLCASSLTGAGTGRPIYFGEGSWLTVV.